The present TCR beta chain was sequenced within a study of cytomegalovirus exposure and HLA in healthy donors. This clone has more than one count but fewer than ten. In the PCR, 60 Vbeta and 13 Jbeta primers were used. Libraries were prepared by immunoSEQ multiplex PCR; TCRdb keeps only in-frame clonotypes and omits some of them. The sample includes roughly 100,000 clones, about four fifths of them seen just once. V gave up 2 bases and J gave up 6 bases; unmatched junction bases: 6. The germline V gene encodes CDR1 MDHEN and CDR2 SYDVKM. The CDR3 contains 15 residues. V usage is TRBV28 and J usage is TRBJ1-2, with 10 bases identical to TRBD1. The sample consisted of PBMCs. The clonotype comes from a man aged 35 to 55 in good health and CMV-seronegative. In DNA, the CDR3 is TGTGCCAGCAGTTTAGCCGTAGGGACAGGGGATGGCTACACCTTC. Amino acids: CASSLAVGTGDGYTF.